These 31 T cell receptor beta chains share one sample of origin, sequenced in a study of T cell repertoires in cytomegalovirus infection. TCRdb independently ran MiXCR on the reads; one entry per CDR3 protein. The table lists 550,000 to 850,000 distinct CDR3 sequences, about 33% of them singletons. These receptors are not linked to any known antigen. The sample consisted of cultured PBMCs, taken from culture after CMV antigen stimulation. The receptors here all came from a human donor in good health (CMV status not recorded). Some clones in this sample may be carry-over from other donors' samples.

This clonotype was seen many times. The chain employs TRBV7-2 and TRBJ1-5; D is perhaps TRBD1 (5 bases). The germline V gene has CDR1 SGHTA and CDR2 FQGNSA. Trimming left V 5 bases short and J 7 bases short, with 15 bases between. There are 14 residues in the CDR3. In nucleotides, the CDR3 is TGTGCCAGCAGCGCAACCACGGGGGAACAGCCCCAGCATTTT. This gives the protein CASSATTGEQPQHF.

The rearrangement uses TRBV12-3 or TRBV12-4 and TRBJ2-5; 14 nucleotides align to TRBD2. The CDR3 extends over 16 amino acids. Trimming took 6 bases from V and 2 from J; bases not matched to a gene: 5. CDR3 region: CASSPTSGRGQETQYF. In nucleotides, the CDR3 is TGTGCCAGCAGCCCGACTAGCGGGAGGGGGCAAGAGACCCAGTACTTC.

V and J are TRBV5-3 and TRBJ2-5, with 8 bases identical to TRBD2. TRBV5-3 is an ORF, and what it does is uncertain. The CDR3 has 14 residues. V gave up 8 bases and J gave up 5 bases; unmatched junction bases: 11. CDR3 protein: CASTPGTGGETQYF. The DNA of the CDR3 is TGTGCCAGCACCCCCGGGACGGGAGGGGAGACCCAGTACTTC.

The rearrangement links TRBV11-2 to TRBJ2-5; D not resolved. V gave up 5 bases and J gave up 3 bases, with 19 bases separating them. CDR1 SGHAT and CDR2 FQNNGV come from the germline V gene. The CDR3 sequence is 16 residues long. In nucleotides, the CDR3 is TGTGCCAGCAGCCCCCGACGGACCAGCTTAGAAGAGACCCAGTACTTC. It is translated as CASSPRRTSLEETQYF.

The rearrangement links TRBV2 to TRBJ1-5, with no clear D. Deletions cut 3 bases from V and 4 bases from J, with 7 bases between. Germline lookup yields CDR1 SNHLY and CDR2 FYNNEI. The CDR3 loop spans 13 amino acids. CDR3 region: CASSDEVNQPQHF. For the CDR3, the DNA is TGTGCCAGCAGTGACGAGGTGAATCAGCCCCAGCATTTT.

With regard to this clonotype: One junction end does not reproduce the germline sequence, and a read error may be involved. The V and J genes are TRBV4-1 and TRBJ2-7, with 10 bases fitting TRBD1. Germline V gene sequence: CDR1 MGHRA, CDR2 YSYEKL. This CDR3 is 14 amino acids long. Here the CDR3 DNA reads TGTGCCAGCAGCCCGTCGGGACAGGGGATCGAGCAGTACTTC. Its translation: CASSPSGQGIEQYF.

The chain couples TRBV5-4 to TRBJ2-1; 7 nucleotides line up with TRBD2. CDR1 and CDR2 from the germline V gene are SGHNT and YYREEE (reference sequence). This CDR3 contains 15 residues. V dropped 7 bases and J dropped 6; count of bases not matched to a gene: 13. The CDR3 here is CASLDAGVITNEQFF. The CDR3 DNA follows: TGTGCCAGCCTCGACGCGGGAGTGATAACCAATGAGCAGTTCTTC.

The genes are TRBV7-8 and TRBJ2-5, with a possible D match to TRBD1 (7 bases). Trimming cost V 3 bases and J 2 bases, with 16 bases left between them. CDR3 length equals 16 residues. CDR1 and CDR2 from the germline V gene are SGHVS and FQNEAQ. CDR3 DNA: TGTGCCAGCAGCTTCCCCAGGGGGGAAGGTCAAGAGACCCAGTACTTC. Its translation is CASSFPRGEGQETQYF. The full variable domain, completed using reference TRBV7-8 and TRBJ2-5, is GAGVSQSPRYKVAKRGQDVALRCDPISGHVSLFWYQQALGQGPEFLTYFQNEAQLDKSGLPSDRFFAERPEGSVSTLKIQRTQQEDSAVYLCASSFPRGEGQETQYFGPGTRLLVL.

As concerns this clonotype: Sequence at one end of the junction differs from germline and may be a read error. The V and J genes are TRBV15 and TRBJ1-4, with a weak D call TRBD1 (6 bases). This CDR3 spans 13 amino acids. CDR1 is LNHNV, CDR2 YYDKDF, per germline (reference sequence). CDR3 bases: TGTGCCACCAGCAGAAGAGGGCAGGGGAACAGGACTTTT. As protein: CATSRRGQGNRTF.

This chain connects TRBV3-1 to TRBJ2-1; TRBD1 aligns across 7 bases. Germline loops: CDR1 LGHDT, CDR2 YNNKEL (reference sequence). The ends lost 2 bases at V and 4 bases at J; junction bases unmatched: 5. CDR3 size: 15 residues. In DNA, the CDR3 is TGTGCCAGCAGCCAACTACAGGGGCCGTACAATGAGCAGTTCTTC. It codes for CASSQLQGPYNEQFF.

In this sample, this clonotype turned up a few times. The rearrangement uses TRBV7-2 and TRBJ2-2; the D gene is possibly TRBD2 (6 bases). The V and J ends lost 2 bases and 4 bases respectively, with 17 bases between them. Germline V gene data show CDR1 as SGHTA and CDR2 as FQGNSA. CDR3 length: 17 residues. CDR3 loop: CASSLRFSDYATGELFF. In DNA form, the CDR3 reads TGTGCCAGCAGCTTAAGGTTCTCGGACTACGCCACCGGGGAGCTGTTTTTT.

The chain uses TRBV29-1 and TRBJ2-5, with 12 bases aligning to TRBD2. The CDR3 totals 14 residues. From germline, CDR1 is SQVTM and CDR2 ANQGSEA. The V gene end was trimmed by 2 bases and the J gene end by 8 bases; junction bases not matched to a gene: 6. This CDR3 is CSVEMTSGGPTQYF. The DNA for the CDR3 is TGCAGCGTTGAAATGACTAGCGGGGGCCCTACCCAGTACTTC.

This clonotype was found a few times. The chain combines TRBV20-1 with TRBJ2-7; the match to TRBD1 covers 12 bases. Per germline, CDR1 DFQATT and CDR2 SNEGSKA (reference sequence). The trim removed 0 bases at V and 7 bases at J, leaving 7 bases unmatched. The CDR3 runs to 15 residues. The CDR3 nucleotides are TGCAGTGCTAGAGATCAGGGACAGGGGGCCCTAGAGCAGTACTTC. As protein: CSARDQGQGALEQYF.

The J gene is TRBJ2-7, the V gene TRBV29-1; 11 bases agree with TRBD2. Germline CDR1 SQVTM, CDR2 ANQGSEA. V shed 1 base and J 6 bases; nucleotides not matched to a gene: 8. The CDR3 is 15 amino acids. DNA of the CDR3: TGCAGCGTTGAAGGAGCCCTAGCGGGGGGAAGCGAGCAGTACTTC. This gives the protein CSVEGALAGGSEQYF.

The CDR3 loop reads CATSRVQVGDTEAFF. In DNA, the CDR3 is TGTGCCACCAGCAGAGTCCAAGTGGGGGACACTGAAGCTTTCTTT. V gene TRBV15 combines with J gene TRBJ1-1; perhaps TRBD1 as D (5 bases). Trimming cost V 1 base and J 3 bases, with 12 bases left between them. This CDR3 region has 15 residues. CDR1 is LNHNV, CDR2 YYDKDF, per germline (reference sequence). Drawing the rest from reference TRBV15 and TRBJ1-1, the complete variable domain is DAMVIQNPRYQVTQFGKPVTLSCSQTLNHNVMYWYQQKSSQAPKLLFHYYDKDFNNEADTPDNFQSRRPNTSFCFLDIRSPGLGDTAMYLCATSRVQVGDTEAFFGQGTRLTVV.

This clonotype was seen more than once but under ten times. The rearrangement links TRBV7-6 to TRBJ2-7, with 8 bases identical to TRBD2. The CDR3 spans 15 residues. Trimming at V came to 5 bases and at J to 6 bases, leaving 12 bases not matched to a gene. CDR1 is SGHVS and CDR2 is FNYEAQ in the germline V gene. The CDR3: CASSPRAGGGAEQYF. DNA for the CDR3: TGTGCCAGCAGCCCCCGCGCCGGGGGGGGTGCCGAGCAGTACTTC.

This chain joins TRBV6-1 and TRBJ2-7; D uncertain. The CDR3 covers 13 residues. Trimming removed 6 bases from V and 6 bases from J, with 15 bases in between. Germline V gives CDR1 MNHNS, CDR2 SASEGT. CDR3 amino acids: CASRNYPHREQYF. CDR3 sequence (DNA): TGTGCCAGCAGAAACTACCCCCATCGCGAGCAGTACTTC.

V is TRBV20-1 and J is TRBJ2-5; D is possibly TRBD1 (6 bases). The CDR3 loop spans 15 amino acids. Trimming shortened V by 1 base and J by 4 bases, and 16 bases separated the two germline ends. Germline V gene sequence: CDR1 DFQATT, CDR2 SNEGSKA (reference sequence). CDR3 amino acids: CSARGPQLTGETQYF. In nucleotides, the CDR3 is TGCAGTGCTAGAGGACCCCAGCTGACAGGAGAGACCCAGTACTTC.

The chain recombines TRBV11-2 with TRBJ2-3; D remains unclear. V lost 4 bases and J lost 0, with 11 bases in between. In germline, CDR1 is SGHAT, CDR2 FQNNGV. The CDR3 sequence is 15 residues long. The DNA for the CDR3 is TGTGCCAGCAGCTGGATCTTAGGGAGCACAGATACGCAGTATTTT. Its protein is CASSWILGSTDTQYF.

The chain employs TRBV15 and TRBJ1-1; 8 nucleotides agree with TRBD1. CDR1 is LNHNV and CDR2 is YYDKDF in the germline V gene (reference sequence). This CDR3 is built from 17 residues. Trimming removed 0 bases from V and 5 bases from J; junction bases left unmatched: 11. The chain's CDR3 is CATSRDLVQGAGTEAFF. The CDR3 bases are TGTGCCACCAGCAGAGATTTGGTCCAGGGGGCAGGAACTGAAGCTTTCTTT.

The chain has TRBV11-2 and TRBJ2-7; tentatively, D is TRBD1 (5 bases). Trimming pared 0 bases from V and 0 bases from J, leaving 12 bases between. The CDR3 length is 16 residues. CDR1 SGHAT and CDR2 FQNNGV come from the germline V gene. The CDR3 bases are TGTGCCAGCAGCTTAGACCTGGGGCCGTCCTCCTACGAGCAGTACTTC. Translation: CASSLDLGPSSYEQYF.

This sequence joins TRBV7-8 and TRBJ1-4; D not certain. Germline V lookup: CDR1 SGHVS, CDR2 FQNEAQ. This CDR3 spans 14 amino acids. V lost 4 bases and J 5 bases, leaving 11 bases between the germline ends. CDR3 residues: CASSSREQNEKLFF. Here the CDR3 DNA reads TGTGCCAGCAGCTCCCGGGAACAGAATGAAAAACTGTTTTTT. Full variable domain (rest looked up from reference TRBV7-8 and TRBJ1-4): GAGVSQSPRYKVAKRGQDVALRCDPISGHVSLFWYQQALGQGPEFLTYFQNEAQLDKSGLPSDRFFAERPEGSVSTLKIQRTQQEDSAVYLCASSSREQNEKLFFGSGTQLSVL.

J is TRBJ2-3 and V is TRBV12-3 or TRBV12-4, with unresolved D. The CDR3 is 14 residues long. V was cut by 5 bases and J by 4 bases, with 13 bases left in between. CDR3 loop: CASSPSTAADTQYF. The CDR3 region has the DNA TGTGCCAGCAGTCCCTCCACCGCGGCAGATACGCAGTATTTT.

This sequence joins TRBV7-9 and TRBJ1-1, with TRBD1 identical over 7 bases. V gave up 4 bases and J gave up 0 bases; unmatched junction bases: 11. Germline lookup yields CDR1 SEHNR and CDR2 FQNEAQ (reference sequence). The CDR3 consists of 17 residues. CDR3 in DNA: TGTGCCAGCAGCTCGCTGCAGGGACAGTCGATGAACACTGAAGCTTTCTTT. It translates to CASSSLQGQSMNTEAFF.

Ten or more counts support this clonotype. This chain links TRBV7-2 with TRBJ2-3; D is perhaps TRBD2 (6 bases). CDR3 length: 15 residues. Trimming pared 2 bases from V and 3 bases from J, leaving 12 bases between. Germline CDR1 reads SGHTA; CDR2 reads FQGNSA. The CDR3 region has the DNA TGTGCCAGCAGCTTATTGGGGGAGGTGACAGATACGCAGTATTTT. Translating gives CASSLLGEVTDTQYF.

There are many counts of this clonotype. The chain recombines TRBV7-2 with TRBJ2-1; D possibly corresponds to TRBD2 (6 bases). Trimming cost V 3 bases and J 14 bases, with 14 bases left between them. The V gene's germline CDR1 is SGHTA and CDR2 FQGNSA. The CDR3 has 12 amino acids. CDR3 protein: CASSLVGTHKFF. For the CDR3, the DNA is TGTGCCAGCAGCTTGGTAGGGACTCATAAGTTCTTC.

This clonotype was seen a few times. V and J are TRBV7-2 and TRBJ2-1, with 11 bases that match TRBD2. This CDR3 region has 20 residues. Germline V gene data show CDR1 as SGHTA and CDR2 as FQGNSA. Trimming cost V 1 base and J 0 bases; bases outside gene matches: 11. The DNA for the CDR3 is TGTGCCAGCAGCTTAGTTGCGAGACTAGCGGGACAGGGCTCCTACAATGAGCAGTTCTTC. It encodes CASSLVARLAGQGSYNEQFF.

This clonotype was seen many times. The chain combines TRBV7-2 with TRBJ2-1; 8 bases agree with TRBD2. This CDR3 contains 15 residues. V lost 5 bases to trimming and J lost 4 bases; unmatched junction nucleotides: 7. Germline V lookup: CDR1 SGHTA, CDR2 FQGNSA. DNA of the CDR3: TGTGCCAGCAGCCTCCGGACTAGCAGATACAATGAGCAGTTCTTC. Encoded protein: CASSLRTSRYNEQFF.

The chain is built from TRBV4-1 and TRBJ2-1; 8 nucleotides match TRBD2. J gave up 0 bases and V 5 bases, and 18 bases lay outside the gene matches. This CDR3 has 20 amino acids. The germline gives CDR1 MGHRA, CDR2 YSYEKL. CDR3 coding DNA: TGCGCCAGCAGCTTGGGCCGGGCTAGCGGGCGCTGGAGCTCCTACAATGAGCAGTTCTTC. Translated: CASSLGRASGRWSSYNEQFF.

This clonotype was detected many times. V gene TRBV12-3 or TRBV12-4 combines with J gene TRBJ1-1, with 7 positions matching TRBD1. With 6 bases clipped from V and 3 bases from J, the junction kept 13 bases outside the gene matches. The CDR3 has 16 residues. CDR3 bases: TGTGCCAGCAGCCCTGGGGCAGGGCAGGGGGACACTGAAGCTTTCTTT. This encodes CASSPGAGQGDTEAFF.

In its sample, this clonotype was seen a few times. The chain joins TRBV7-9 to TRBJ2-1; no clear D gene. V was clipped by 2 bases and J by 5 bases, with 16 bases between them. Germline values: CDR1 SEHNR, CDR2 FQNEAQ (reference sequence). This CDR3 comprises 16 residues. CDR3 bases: TGTGCCAGCAGCTTACCCTTCTTCCGGGCCCACAATGAGCAGTTCTTC. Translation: CASSLPFFRAHNEQFF. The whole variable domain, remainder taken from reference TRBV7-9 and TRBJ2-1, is DTGVSQNPRHKITKRGQNVTFRCDPISEHNRLYWYRQTLGQGPEFLTYFQNEAQLEKSRLLSDRFSAERPKGSFSTLEIQRTEQGDSAMYLCASSLPFFRAHNEQFFGPGTRLTVL.